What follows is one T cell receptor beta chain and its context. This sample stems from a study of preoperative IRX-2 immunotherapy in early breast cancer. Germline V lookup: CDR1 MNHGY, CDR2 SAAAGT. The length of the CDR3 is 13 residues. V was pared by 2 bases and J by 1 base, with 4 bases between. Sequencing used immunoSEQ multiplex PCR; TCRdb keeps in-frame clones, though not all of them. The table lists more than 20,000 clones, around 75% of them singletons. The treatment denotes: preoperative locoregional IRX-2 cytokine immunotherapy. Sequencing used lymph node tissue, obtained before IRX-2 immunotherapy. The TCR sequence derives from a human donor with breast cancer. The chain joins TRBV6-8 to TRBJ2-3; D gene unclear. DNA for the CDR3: TGTGCCAGCAGTTACCTACGCACAGATACGCAGTATTTT. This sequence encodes CASSYLRTDTQYF.